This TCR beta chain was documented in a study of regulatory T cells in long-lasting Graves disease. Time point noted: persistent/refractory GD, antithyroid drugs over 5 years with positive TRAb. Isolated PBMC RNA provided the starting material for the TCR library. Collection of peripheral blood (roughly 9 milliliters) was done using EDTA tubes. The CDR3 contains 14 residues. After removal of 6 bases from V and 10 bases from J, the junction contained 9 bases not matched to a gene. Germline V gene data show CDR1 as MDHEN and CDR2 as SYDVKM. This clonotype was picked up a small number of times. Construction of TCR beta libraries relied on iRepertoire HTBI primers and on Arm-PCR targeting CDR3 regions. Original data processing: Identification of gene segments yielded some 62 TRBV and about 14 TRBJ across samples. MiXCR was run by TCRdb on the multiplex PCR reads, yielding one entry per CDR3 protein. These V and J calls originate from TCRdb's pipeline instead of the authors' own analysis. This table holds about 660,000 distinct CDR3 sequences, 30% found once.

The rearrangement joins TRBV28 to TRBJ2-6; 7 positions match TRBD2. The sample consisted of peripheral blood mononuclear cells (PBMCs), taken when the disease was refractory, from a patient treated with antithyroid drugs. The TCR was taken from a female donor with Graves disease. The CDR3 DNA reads TGTGCCAGCAGCCAGCGGGACGGGACGAACGTCCTGACTTTC. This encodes CASSQRDGTNVLTF.